A single sample is the source of the 14 T cell receptor beta chains below, sequenced in a study of blood T cell repertoires in COVID-19. Data came from immunoSEQ multiplex PCR; TCRdb stores just in-frame clones and leaves some out. The profile covers roughly 65,000 clones, with 70% to 80% appearing a single time and approximately 20% taken by the ten largest. The sample comprised peripheral blood. These receptor sequences come from a human donor in a cohort sampled during active COVID-19.

The chain combines TRBV3-1 (or the pseudogene TRBV3-2) with TRBJ1-1; no clear D. Looked up from germline, CDR1 is LGHDT and CDR2 is YNNKEL (reference sequence). V dropped 4 bases and J dropped 4 bases, with 7 bases sitting between them. The CDR3 covers 12 residues. This chain's CDR3 is CASSRGPTEAFF. Written as DNA, the CDR3 is TGTGCCAGCAGCCGAGGGCCCACTGAAGCTTTCTTT.

This clone was found many times. In DNA, the CDR3 is TGTGCCAGCAGCCAAGAGCCGCTGACTAGCGGTTGCGAGCAGTACTTC. It encodes CASSQEPLTSGCEQYF. The chain employs TRBV3-1 (or the pseudogene TRBV3-2) and TRBJ2-7; 9 positions match TRBD2. This CDR3 is built from 16 residues. CDR1 is LGHDT and CDR2 is YNNKEL in the germline V gene (reference sequence). The trim removed 0 bases at V and 6 bases at J, leaving 9 bases unmatched.

The chain links TRBV28 to TRBJ1-1; no reliable D call. CDR1 and CDR2 from the germline V gene are MDHEN and SYDVKM. CDR3 length equals 14 residues. V lost 6 bases, J lost 1 base, and 12 bases lay in between. CDR3: CASRRAGPNTEAFF. The CDR3 DNA sequence: TGTGCCAGCAGGAGGGCAGGACCGAACACTGAAGCTTTCTTT.

This chain connects TRBV28 to TRBJ1-2, with D unresolved. Trimming removed 3 bases at V and 3 bases at J, with 8 bases between. Germline V lookup: CDR1 MDHEN, CDR2 SYDVKM. The CDR3 spans 13 residues. The CDR3 region is CASSLPGDYGYTF. Here the CDR3 DNA reads TGTGCCAGCAGTTTGCCCGGAGACTATGGCTACACCTTC.

The V call is TRBV5-1, the J call TRBJ2-7; 10 bases match TRBD2. The CDR3 spans 13 residues. V dropped 6 bases and J dropped 3; count of bases not matched to a gene: 3. In germline, CDR1 is SGHRS, CDR2 YFSETQ. CDR3 region: CASTWTSGYEQYF. DNA of the CDR3: TGCGCCAGCACTTGGACTAGCGGCTACGAGCAGTACTTC.

The genes are TRBV5-4 and TRBJ1-2; 9 bases are shared with TRBD1. Germline loops: CDR1 SGHNT, CDR2 YYREEE (reference sequence). Losses at the gene ends were 4 bases for V and 4 bases for J; bases not matched to a gene: 11. The CDR3 has 16 residues. Here the CDR3 DNA reads TGTGCCAGCAGCAGATCACAGGGGGCGCCGGGCTATGGCTACACCTTC. It codes for CASSRSQGAPGYGYTF.

The rearrangement uses TRBV19 and TRBJ2-3; 14 bases line up with TRBD2. The ends lost 6 bases at V and 6 bases at J; junction bases unmatched: 5. The germline gives CDR1 LNHDA, CDR2 SQIVND (reference sequence). The CDR3 runs to 15 residues. CDR3 nucleotide sequence: TGTGCCAGTAGGGGGACTAGCGGGAGAGTGGATACGCAGTATTTT. Its protein product is CASRGTSGRVDTQYF.

The V and J genes are TRBV7-9 and TRBJ2-5, with a tentative D call TRBD1 (5 bases). Germline CDR1 reads SEHNR; CDR2 reads FQNEAQ (reference sequence). V shed 5 bases and J shed 1 base, with 17 bases lying between them. This CDR3 spans 16 amino acids. The CDR3 loop reads CASSPTSPGSQETQYF. In DNA, the CDR3 is TGTGCCAGCAGCCCCACTTCCCCAGGGTCCCAAGAGACCCAGTACTTC.

This clone was detected a few times. The chain joins TRBV10-1 to TRBJ1-3; D call uncertain. CDR1 and CDR2 (germline): WNHNN, SYGVQD (reference sequence). V lost 3 bases, J lost 4 bases, and 4 bases lay in between. The CDR3 loop spans 12 amino acids. The CDR3 nucleotides read TGCGCCAGCAGTGACTCGGGAAACACCATATATTTT. Its protein product is CASSDSGNTIYF.

The V and J genes are TRBV30 and TRBJ2-1, with D possibly being TRBD1 (6 bases). The CDR3 has 13 residues. The V and J ends lost 2 bases and 9 bases respectively, with 14 bases between them. Germline CDR1 reads GTSNPN; CDR2 reads SVGIG (reference sequence). The chain's CDR3 is CAWSNRVRGEQFF. CDR3 DNA: TGTGCCTGGAGTAACAGGGTGAGGGGTGAGCAGTTCTTC.

The J gene is TRBJ1-2, the V gene TRBV5-1; D gene ambiguous. The CDR3 runs 16 residues. CDR1 is SGHRS, CDR2 YFSETQ, per germline. The germline V and J ends were trimmed by 0 bases and 8 bases, with 20 bases remaining between them. CDR3 nucleotides: TGCGCCAGCAGCTTGGTCGCAGACTGGGGAGGGCACGGCTACACCTTC. As protein: CASSLVADWGGHGYTF.

The CDR3 is CASSVQGGDYEQYF. The CDR3, as DNA: TGTGCCAGCAGTGTTCAGGGGGGAGACTACGAGCAGTACTTC. The chain uses TRBV2 and TRBJ2-7, with a possible D match to TRBD1 (7 bases). This CDR3 has 14 residues. V was trimmed by 4 bases and J by 3 bases, leaving 13 bases between them. Germline V gene lookup returns CDR1 SNHLY and CDR2 FYNNEI.

CDR3 bases: TGTGCCAGCAGTTCCCTCGACTGGCGAGGTTACAATGAGCAGTTCTTC. It yields the protein CASSSLDWRGYNEQFF. This chain joins TRBV6-5 and TRBJ2-1; no clear D gene. Looked up from germline, CDR1 is MNHEY and CDR2 is SVGAGI. CDR3 length: 16 residues. The V end lost 4 bases, the J end lost 4 bases, and 17 bases lay between the germline ends.

This sequence joins TRBV28 and TRBJ1-5; 7 bases are shared with TRBD1. Trimming cost V 4 bases and J 1 base; bases outside gene matches: 4. The CDR3 length is 15 residues. Per the germline V gene, CDR1 is MDHEN and CDR2 is SYDVKM. CDR3 region: CASSSTGASNQPQHF. CDR3 nucleotide sequence: TGTGCCAGCAGTTCAACAGGGGCGAGCAATCAGCCCCAGCATTTT.